Given below is one TCR beta chain in context. The data are from a study of blood T cell repertoires in COVID-19. Study background: Sites across the United States, Italy and Spain contributed samples from acute and convalescent COVID-19. From T cells, B-cell-depleted T cells, or PBMCs came the material, which was cDNA or gDNA.

Per the authors' pipeline: Cell counts per sample came from amplifying reference gene primers. TCRdb's copy holds only in-frame clones and misses some; the assay was immunoSEQ multiplex PCR. From that table come the V and J calls and clone size; the DNA was used to work out D and trimming. The sample holds roughly 90,000 clones; approximately 80% are singletons and the top ten take 25% to 40%. This TCR was recovered from a woman of 80 years or more with active or convalescent COVID-19. The sample comprised peripheral blood.

The CDR3 nucleotides read TGTGCCAGCAGCAGACAGTCCCGCAGAAATGGCTACACCTTC. Its protein product is CASSRQSRRNGYTF. The V gene is TRBV6-2 or TRBV6-3, the J gene TRBJ1-2, with D perhaps matching TRBD1 (5 bases). From germline, CDR1 is MNHEY and CDR2 SVGEGT. The germline V and J ends were trimmed by 6 bases and 6 bases, with 17 bases remaining between them. The CDR3 is made up of 14 amino acids.